The present T cell receptor (beta chain) was sequenced within a study of radiation and T cells in renal cell carcinoma. Germline loops: CDR1 GTSNPN, CDR2 SVGIG (reference sequence). V was clipped by 3 bases and J by 6 bases, with 9 bases between them. The length of the CDR3 is 11 residues. Described time point: blood 2 weeks post-SBRT. Treatment denoted: 15 Gy SBRT to primary tumor, nephrectomy 4 weeks later. Method: immunoSEQ multiplex PCR; TCRdb's copy keeps in-frame clones and lacks some. Counted here are about 150,000 clones, 87% occurring once; the ten biggest clones make up about an eighth. This rearrangement joins TRBV30 to TRBJ2-7, with D possibly called TRBD1 or TRBD2 (5 bases each). The receptor was isolated from a woman aged 50 to 65 with renal cell carcinoma. Sequenced here: blood, sampled from a patient whose treatment included radiotherapy and nephrectomy. CDR3 residues: CAWRGTGEQYF. The CDR3 region has the DNA TGTGCCTGGAGGGGGACCGGCGAGCAGTACTTC.